This TCR beta chain was sequenced in a study of T cell responses to AZD1222 COVID-19 vaccine. The study's findings and limits: Vaccine-related CD4 TCRs covered spike, predominating at 160-218 and 743-854.

The protocol was immunoSEQ multiplex PCR, while the TCRdb copy is restricted to in-frame clones and leaves out a portion. The sample includes under 100,000 clones, approximately 90% seen only once; the top ten take roughly 5.3%. From germline, CDR1 is DFQATT and CDR2 SNEGSKA (reference sequence). There are 10 residues in the CDR3. Trimming took 5 bases from V and 7 from J, leaving 6 bases between them. A word on this clone: Its specificity is unknown.

J is TRBJ2-1 and V is TRBV20-1, with D uncertain. The TCR was taken from an adult who received the AZD1222 COVID-19 vaccine. The specimen was peripheral blood, collected 28 days after the second AZD1222 dose. CDR3 DNA sequence: TGCAGTGCTCCTCGAAATGAGCAGTTCTTC. This encodes CSAPRNEQFF.